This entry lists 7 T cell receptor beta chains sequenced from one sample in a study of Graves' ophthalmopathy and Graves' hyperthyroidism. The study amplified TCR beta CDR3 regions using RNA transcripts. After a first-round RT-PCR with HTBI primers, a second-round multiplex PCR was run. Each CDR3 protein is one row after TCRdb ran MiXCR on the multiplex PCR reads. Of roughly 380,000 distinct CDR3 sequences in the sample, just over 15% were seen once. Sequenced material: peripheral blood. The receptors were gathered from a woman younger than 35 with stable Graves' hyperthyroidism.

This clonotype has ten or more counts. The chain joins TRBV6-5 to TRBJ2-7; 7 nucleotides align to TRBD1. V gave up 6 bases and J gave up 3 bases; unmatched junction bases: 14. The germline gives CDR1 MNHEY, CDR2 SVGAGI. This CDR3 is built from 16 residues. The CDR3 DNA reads TGTGCCAGCAGAACTCTTACCGGGACAGCAGACTACGAGCAGTACTTC. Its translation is CASRTLTGTADYEQYF.

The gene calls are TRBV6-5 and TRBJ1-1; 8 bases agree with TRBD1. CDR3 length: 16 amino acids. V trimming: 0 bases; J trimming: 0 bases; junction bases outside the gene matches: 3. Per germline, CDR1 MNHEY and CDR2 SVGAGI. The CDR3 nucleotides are TGTGCCAGCAGTTACTCGACAGGGGCAATGAACACTGAAGCTTTCTTT. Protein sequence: CASSYSTGAMNTEAFF.

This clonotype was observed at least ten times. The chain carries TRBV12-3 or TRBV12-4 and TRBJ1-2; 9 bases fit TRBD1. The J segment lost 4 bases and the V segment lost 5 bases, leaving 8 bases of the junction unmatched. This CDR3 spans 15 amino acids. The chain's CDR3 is CASSPGDRESYGYTF. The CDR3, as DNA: TGTGCCAGCAGTCCCGGGGACAGGGAAAGCTATGGCTACACCTTC.

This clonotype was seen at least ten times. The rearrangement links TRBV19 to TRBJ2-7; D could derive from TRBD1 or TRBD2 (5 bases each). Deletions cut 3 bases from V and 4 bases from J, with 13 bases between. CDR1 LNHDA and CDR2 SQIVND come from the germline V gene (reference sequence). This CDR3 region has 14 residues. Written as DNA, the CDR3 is TGTGCCAGTAGTATTTCGGGGCGGATTTACGAGCAGTACTTC. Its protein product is CASSISGRIYEQYF.

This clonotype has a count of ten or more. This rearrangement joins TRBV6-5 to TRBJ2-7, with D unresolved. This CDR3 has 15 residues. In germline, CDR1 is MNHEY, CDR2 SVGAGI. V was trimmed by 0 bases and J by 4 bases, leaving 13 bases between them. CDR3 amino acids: CASSYSGQMEYEQYF. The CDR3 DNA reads TGTGCCAGCAGTTACTCTGGCCAGATGGAATACGAGCAGTACTTC.

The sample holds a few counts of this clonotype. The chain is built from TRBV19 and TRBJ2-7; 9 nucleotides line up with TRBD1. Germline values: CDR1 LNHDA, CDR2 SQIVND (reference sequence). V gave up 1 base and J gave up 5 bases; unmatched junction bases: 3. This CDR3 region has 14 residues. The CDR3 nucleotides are TGTGCCAGTAGTATAGGGGACAGGGACCACGAGCAGTACTTC. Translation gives CASSIGDRDHEQYF.

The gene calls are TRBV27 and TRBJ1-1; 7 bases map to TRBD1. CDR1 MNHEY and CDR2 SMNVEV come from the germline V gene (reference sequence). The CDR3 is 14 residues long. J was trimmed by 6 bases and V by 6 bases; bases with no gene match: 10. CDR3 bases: TGTGCCAGCAGCCTAGACAGGGCTAGGCCTGAAGCTTTCTTT. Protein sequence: CASSLDRARPEAFF.